The 31 T cell receptor beta chains given below trace back to one sample, sequenced in a study of T cell responses to AZD1222 COVID-19 vaccine. Here immunoSEQ multiplex PCR was the method, and the copy in TCRdb shows in-frame clones only, minus some. This repertoire shows 150,000 to 200,000 clones, around 92% found once; its top ten account for approximately 2.3%. The sequencing used peripheral blood, collected on day 0 of AZD1222 vaccination. All receptors derive from an adult in good health.

The V and J genes are TRBV19 and TRBJ1-5; D is perhaps TRBD1 (6 bases). The V and J ends lost 3 bases and 5 bases respectively, with 11 bases between them. The CDR3 extends over 14 amino acids. Germline V CDR1 and CDR2: LNHDA, SQIVND (reference sequence). The CDR3 nucleotides are TGTGCCAGTAGTATTTTGGCAGGGGATCAGCCCCAGCATTTT. Translating it yields CASSILAGDQPQHF. Drawing the rest from reference TRBV19 and TRBJ1-5, the complete variable domain is DGGITQSPKYLFRKEGQNVTLSCEQNLNHDAMYWYRQDPGQGLRLIYYSQIVNDFQKGDIAEGYSVSREKKESFPLTVTSAQKNPTAFYLCASSILAGDQPQHFGDGTRLSIL.

This rearrangement joins TRBV2 to TRBJ2-3; 12 nucleotides line up with TRBD2. This CDR3 has 16 residues. V shed 5 bases, J shed 3 bases, and the junction held 6 bases outside the gene matches. Germline V gene lookup returns CDR1 SNHLY and CDR2 FYNNEI. The CDR3 DNA reads TGTGCCAGCAGTCTACTAGCGGGGGGCGTAACAGATACGCAGTATTTT. This translates into CASSLLAGGVTDTQYF.

The J gene is TRBJ1-1, the V gene TRBV11-2, with D perhaps TRBD1 (6 bases). The germline V and J ends were trimmed by 5 bases and 5 bases, with 12 bases remaining between them. The CDR3 covers 13 residues. Germline V lookup: CDR1 SGHAT, CDR2 FQNNGV. Here the CDR3 reads CASSADRLTEAFF. In DNA form, the CDR3 reads TGTGCCAGCAGCGCAGACAGGTTAACTGAAGCTTTCTTT.

The chain is built from TRBV2 and TRBJ1-5; D ambiguous. Per germline, CDR1 SNHLY and CDR2 FYNNEI. The CDR3 has 15 residues. Trimming took off 3 bases at V and 2 bases at J, with 11 bases between the two ends. DNA for the CDR3: TGTGCCAGCAGTGACTCCTGGGGTGGCAATCAGCCCCAGCATTTT. Translation: CASSDSWGGNQPQHF.

This rearrangement joins TRBV5-1 to TRBJ1-1; TRBD1 might be the D (5 bases). V dropped 4 bases and J dropped 5 bases, with 15 bases sitting between them. From germline, CDR1 is SGHRS and CDR2 YFSETQ. The CDR3 is made up of 14 amino acids. The chain's CDR3 is CASSPQSGETEAFF. The CDR3 DNA reads as TGCGCCAGCAGCCCCCAATCGGGGGAGACTGAAGCTTTCTTT.

With respect to this clone: Distinct nucleotide sequences in the sample also encode this CDR3. This chain links TRBV18 with TRBJ1-4; 8 nucleotides line up with TRBD1. Trimming removed 3 bases from V and 4 bases from J; junction bases left unmatched: 1. The CDR3 contains 14 residues. CDR1 and CDR2 (germline): KGHSH, LQKENI. DNA for the CDR3: TGTGCCAGCTCACCCGGACAGGGTAATGAAAAACTGTTTTTT. It yields the protein CASSPGQGNEKLFF.

The chain has TRBV27 and TRBJ2-3, with no clear D. CDR3 length: 14 amino acids. V lost 0 bases to trimming and J lost 4 bases, with 8 bases between them. Germline V CDR1 and CDR2: MNHEY, SMNVEV (reference sequence). The CDR3 loop is CASSLSTPPDTQYF. Here the CDR3 DNA reads TGTGCCAGCAGTTTATCGACCCCCCCAGATACGCAGTATTTT.

V is TRBV19 and J is TRBJ1-2; possibly TRBD1 for D (5 bases). CDR1 is LNHDA and CDR2 is SQIVND in the germline V gene (reference sequence). This CDR3 region has 14 residues. V was cut by 3 bases and J by 6 bases, with 14 bases left in between. CDR3 DNA: TGTGCCAGTAGTATGGCAGGGTCCCCCAATGGCTACACCTTC. It yields the protein CASSMAGSPNGYTF.

The V gene is TRBV5-1, the J gene TRBJ1-3, with 7 bases matching TRBD1. Trimming at V came to 4 bases and at J to 3 bases, leaving 7 bases not matched to a gene. Germline V gene sequence: CDR1 SGHRS, CDR2 YFSETQ. The CDR3 runs 15 residues. The CDR3, as DNA: TGCGCCAGCAGCGGGGAGGGACAGAGTGGAAACACCATATATTTT. This encodes CASSGEGQSGNTIYF. The full variable domain, its missing parts supplied by reference TRBV5-1 and TRBJ1-3, is KAGVTQTPRYLIKTRGQQVTLSCSPISGHRSVSWYQQTPGQGLQFLFEYFSETQRNKGNFPGRFSGRQFSNSRSEMNVSTLELGDSALYLCASSGEGQSGNTIYFGEGSWLTVV.

V gene TRBV3-1 (or the pseudogene TRBV3-2) combines with J gene TRBJ2-2, with D perhaps matching TRBD1 (6 bases). Germline values: CDR1 LGHDT, CDR2 YNNKEL (reference sequence). This CDR3 spans 16 amino acids. Trimming left V 2 bases short and J 4 bases short, with 14 bases between. As DNA, the CDR3 is TGTGCCAGCAGCCAAACGACAGGTTCTAGCACCGGGGAGCTGTTTTTT. Translated: CASSQTTGSSTGELFF.

The chain employs TRBV20-1 and TRBJ2-1; D is ambiguous. This CDR3 is built from 15 residues. The V gene's germline CDR1 is DFQATT and CDR2 SNEGSKA (reference sequence). V was pared by 3 bases and J by 1 base, with 13 bases between. CDR3 sequence reads: CSASKGGGSYNEQFF. The DNA for the CDR3 is TGCAGTGCTAGTAAGGGCGGTGGGTCCTACAATGAGCAGTTCTTC.

The genes are TRBV28 and TRBJ1-1; TRBD1 aligns across 7 bases. Trimming took 11 bases from V and 0 from J; bases not matched to a gene: 6. The CDR3 has 13 amino acids. Germline V gives CDR1 MDHEN, CDR2 SYDVKM. The CDR3: CACKGALNTEAFF. The DNA of the CDR3 is TGTGCCTGTAAGGGGGCATTGAACACTGAAGCTTTCTTT. The full variable domain, rest sourced from reference TRBV28 and TRBJ1-1, is DVKVTQSSRYLVKRTGEKVFLECVQDMDHENMFWYRQDPGLGLRLIYFSYDVKMKEKGDIPEGYSVSREKKERFSLILESASTNQTSMYLCACKGALNTEAFFGQGTRLTVV.

The chain couples TRBV30 to TRBJ2-7, with a weak D call TRBD1 (6 bases). Trimming took 2 bases from V and 4 from J, leaving 18 bases between them. The germline V gene has CDR1 GTSNPN and CDR2 SVGIG (reference sequence). This CDR3 spans 15 amino acids. As DNA, the CDR3 is TGTGCCTGGAGTATTTACAGGGTATCTCCTTACGAGCAGTACTTC. The encoded protein is CAWSIYRVSPYEQYF.

The V call is TRBV18, the J call TRBJ1-5; D may be TRBD1 (6 bases). Looked up from germline, CDR1 is KGHSH and CDR2 is LQKENI. The CDR3 has 14 amino acids. V lost 1 base to trimming and J lost 4 bases, with 8 bases between them. The DNA for the CDR3 is TGTGCCAGCTCACCACAGGACAGTAATCAGCCCCAGCATTTT. Protein: CASSPQDSNQPQHF. The full variable domain, its missing parts supplied by reference TRBV18 and TRBJ1-5, is NAGVMQNPRHLVRRRGQEARLRCSPMKGHSHVYWYRQLPEEGLKFMVYLQKENIIDESGMPKERFSAEFPKEGPSILRIQQVVRGDSAAYFCASSPQDSNQPQHFGDGTRLSIL.

This clone was observed a single time. J is TRBJ1-5 and V is TRBV6-5; 7 positions match TRBD1. The V gene end was trimmed by 0 bases and the J gene end by 1 base; junction bases not matched to a gene: 3. Per germline, CDR1 MNHEY and CDR2 SVGAGI. There are 16 residues in the CDR3. CDR3 region: CASSYSAGGSNQPQHF. CDR3 DNA: TGTGCCAGCAGTTACTCGGCAGGGGGAAGCAATCAGCCCCAGCATTTT.

The chain is built from TRBV27 and TRBJ2-1; the D is unclear. The ends were cut back, 8 bases at V and 5 bases at J, with 10 bases in the middle. The CDR3 is 12 residues long. The V gene's germline CDR1 is MNHEY and CDR2 SMNVEV (reference sequence). In DNA, the CDR3 is TGTGCCAGCTCGGTGACACACAATGAGCAGTTCTTC. This sequence encodes CASSVTHNEQFF.

CDR3 region: CASSLGSYTEAFF. DNA for the CDR3: TGTGCCAGCAGTTTAGGTAGTTACACTGAAGCTTTCTTT. J is TRBJ1-1 and V is TRBV27; D is uncertain. The germline V gene encodes CDR1 MNHEY and CDR2 SMNVEV (reference sequence). The CDR3 length is 13 residues. V was cut by 2 bases and J by 3 bases, with 7 bases left in between.

DNA for the CDR3: TGCAGCGTTGAACGTGGGAGGGCCCATCGGGAGCAGTACTTC. Protein sequence: CSVERGRAHREQYF. The chain couples TRBV29-1 to TRBJ2-7, with TRBD2 identical over 7 bases. The CDR3 totals 14 residues. CDR1 SQVTM and CDR2 ANQGSEA come from the germline V gene. J was trimmed by 7 bases and V by 2 bases; bases with no gene match: 11.

CDR3 residues: CASSYRTGGSYEQYF. CDR3 sequence (DNA): TGTGCCAGCAGTTACCGGACAGGGGGATCCTACGAGCAGTACTTC. J is TRBJ2-7 and V is TRBV27; 10 nucleotides match TRBD1. The V segment lost 4 bases and the J segment 1 base; nucleotides outside the gene matches: 4. Per germline, CDR1 MNHEY and CDR2 SMNVEV (reference sequence). The CDR3 loop spans 15 amino acids.

This clone was seen only once. This chain connects TRBV18 to TRBJ1-4; 11 bases align to TRBD1. Germline assignment: CDR1 KGHSH and CDR2 LQKENI. The CDR3 contains 15 residues. J lost 7 bases, V lost 4 bases, and 5 bases had no gene match. This CDR3 is CASSRGGTGGEKLFF. CDR3 bases: TGTGCCAGCTCACGAGGCGGGACAGGGGGTGAAAAACTGTTTTTT.

The chain is built from TRBV14 and TRBJ2-5; either TRBD1 or TRBD2 may fit D (9 bases each). This CDR3 is 16 amino acids long. Germline loops: CDR1 SGHDN, CDR2 FVKESK. V was shortened by 4 bases and J by 5 bases, with 20 bases between the two germline ends. The CDR3 here is CASSPRLAGTGETQYF. The CDR3 DNA sequence: TGTGCCAGCAGCCCCCGGCTAGCGGGGACAGGGGAGACCCAGTACTTC.

The chain combines TRBV7-2 with TRBJ2-3, with 9 bases aligning to TRBD2. Germline V lookup: CDR1 SGHTA, CDR2 FQGNSA. Trimming cost V 2 bases and J 3 bases; bases outside gene matches: 3. The CDR3 has 15 residues. CDR3 protein: CASSLKRGETDTQYF. The CDR3 DNA reads TGTGCCAGCAGCTTAAAGCGGGGGGAGACAGATACGCAGTATTTT.

This clone has a single count. V and J are TRBV19 and TRBJ1-4, with D possibly being TRBD1 (5 bases). Germline values: CDR1 LNHDA, CDR2 SQIVND (reference sequence). CDR3 length equals 17 residues. V was trimmed by 4 bases and J by 0 bases, leaving 15 bases between them. CDR3 residues: CASSRPQGRTTNEKLFF. In nucleotides, the CDR3 is TGTGCCAGTAGTAGGCCCCAGGGACGGACAACTAATGAAAAACTGTTTTTT. Looking up the rest from reference TRBV19 and TRBJ1-4 gives the full variable domain: DGGITQSPKYLFRKEGQNVTLSCEQNLNHDAMYWYRQDPGQGLRLIYYSQIVNDFQKGDIAEGYSVSREKKESFPLTVTSAQKNPTAFYLCASSRPQGRTTNEKLFFGSGTQLSVL.

The rearrangement uses TRBV6-5 and TRBJ1-1; D is unclear. The CDR3 contains 12 residues. The ends were cut back, 6 bases at V and 5 bases at J, with 10 bases in the middle. Germline-derived CDR1 and CDR2 are MNHEY and SVGAGI. The CDR3 nucleotides read TGTGCCAGCAGATCCCCCCAGACTGAAGCTTTCTTT. Translation gives CASRSPQTEAFF.

The V and J genes are TRBV18 and TRBJ1-2; possibly TRBD1 for D (5 bases). Germline V gene sequence: CDR1 KGHSH, CDR2 LQKENI. V was clipped by 1 base and J by 6 bases, with 9 bases between them. The CDR3 runs 13 residues. The CDR3, as DNA: TGTGCCAGCTCACCACGACAGCAAGATGGCTACACCTTC. It encodes CASSPRQQDGYTF.

The rearrangement joins TRBV30 to TRBJ1-4, with D possibly matching TRBD1 (6 bases). The germline gives CDR1 GTSNPN, CDR2 SVGIG (reference sequence). V lost 3 bases to trimming and J lost 7 bases, with 15 bases between them. The CDR3 spans 14 residues. The CDR3 DNA reads TGTGCCTGGAGGCAAGGGGGAGGCGTTGAAAAACTGTTTTTT. This translates into CAWRQGGGVEKLFF.

This clone was detected once. The gene calls are TRBV28 and TRBJ2-7; TRBD1 is a possible D gene (5 bases). CDR3 length: 12 amino acids. In germline, CDR1 is MDHEN, CDR2 SYDVKM. V lost 3 bases, J lost 5 bases, and 8 bases lay in between. The CDR3 DNA reads TGTGCCAGCAGTTTGTCAGGGAACGAGCAGTACTTC. This sequence encodes CASSLSGNEQYF.

Here the CDR3 reads CASSANVDRVNEKLFF. In DNA form, the CDR3 reads TGTGCCAGCAGCGCGAACGTGGACAGGGTTAATGAAAAACTGTTTTTT. The V gene is TRBV9, the J gene TRBJ1-4, with 8 bases lining up with TRBD1. Germline assignment: CDR1 SGDLS and CDR2 YYNGEE. The CDR3 has 16 residues. V trimming: 3 bases; J trimming: 4 bases; junction bases outside the gene matches: 8.

V gene TRBV6-5 combines with J gene TRBJ2-1; tentatively, D is TRBD2 (5 bases). Trimming stripped 6 bases from V and 11 bases from J, with 17 bases between. Germline CDR1 is MNHEY and CDR2 is SVGAGI. The CDR3 extends over 13 amino acids. CDR3 in amino acids: CASRGRGQRKQFF. CDR3 DNA sequence: TGTGCCAGCAGGGGTCGAGGGCAGCGGAAGCAGTTCTTC.

The J gene is TRBJ2-2, the V gene TRBV6-5; no clear D gene. The CDR3 extends over 14 amino acids. Trimming removed 7 bases from V and 2 bases from J, with 11 bases in between. CDR1 and CDR2 from the germline V gene are MNHEY and SVGAGI. For the CDR3, the DNA is TGTGCCAGCAAGTCCCAACCTAACACCGGGGAGCTGTTTTTT. Encoded protein: CASKSQPNTGELFF.

The rearrangement joins TRBV6-1 to TRBJ2-7, with D unclear. V was cut by 2 bases and J by 0 bases, with 14 bases left in between. Germline CDR1 reads MNHNS; CDR2 reads SASEGT. This CDR3 has 16 amino acids. CDR3 sequence (DNA): TGTGCCAGCAGTGAACCGGGTAGCTTACACTCCTACGAGCAGTACTTC. This encodes CASSEPGSLHSYEQYF.